This TCR beta chain was recovered during a study of blood T cell repertoires in COVID-19. This CDR3 region has 15 residues. Germline-derived CDR1 and CDR2 are SNHLY and FYNNEI. V trimming: 4 bases; J trimming: 5 bases; junction bases outside the gene matches: 7. The table came from immunoSEQ multiplex PCR; TCRdb's copy has only in-frame clones and leaves some out. Of 200,000 to 300,000 clones listed, approximately 88% are singletons. The receptor comes from a woman aged 40 to 50 with acute COVID-19. Specimen: PBMCs or T cells enriched from blood (not recorded which). J is TRBJ2-5 and V is TRBV2; 10 nucleotides match TRBD1. CDR3 in DNA: TGTGCCAGCAGTGTTGGGACAGGGGCGAGCGAGACCCAGTACTTC. Residues: CASSVGTGASETQYF.